This TCR beta chain was found in a study of CD4 T cells in relation to SARS-CoV-2 and coronaviruses. Across the study: ViraFEST: approximately 10-day antigen culture of PBMCs, then TCR beta CDR3 sequencing. The negative reference was HIV-1 Nef peptide pool or peptide-free culture. Overall study results and limits: Crossreactive clones expanded significantly less to SARS-CoV-2 than monoreactive clones.

Here immunoSEQ multiplex PCR was the method, and the copy in TCRdb shows in-frame clones only, minus some. This sample has 25,000 or so clones, with roughly 80% found just once. Unexposed donor CD4+ T cells date from about 2011-2018, before the COVID-19 pandemic. The cells were cultured for 9 to 11 days before CD4+ T cells were isolated. PBMCs were plated at around 2.1 million per well in IL-2-containing medium. To note about this clone: Its antigen is not known.

Germline values: CDR1 MNHEY, CDR2 SMNVEV (reference sequence). The CDR3 consists of 14 residues. V dropped 3 bases and J dropped 5; count of bases not matched to a gene: 2. Sequencing was carried out using CD4+ T cells from PBMCs, cultured in vitro. The rearrangement uses TRBV27 and TRBJ2-1; TRBD2 agrees at 9 bases. This clonotype was sampled from a human donor in good health. DNA for the CDR3: TGTGCCAGCAGTTTGGCTAGCGGGAACAATGAGCAGTTCTTC. It encodes CASSLASGNNEQFF.